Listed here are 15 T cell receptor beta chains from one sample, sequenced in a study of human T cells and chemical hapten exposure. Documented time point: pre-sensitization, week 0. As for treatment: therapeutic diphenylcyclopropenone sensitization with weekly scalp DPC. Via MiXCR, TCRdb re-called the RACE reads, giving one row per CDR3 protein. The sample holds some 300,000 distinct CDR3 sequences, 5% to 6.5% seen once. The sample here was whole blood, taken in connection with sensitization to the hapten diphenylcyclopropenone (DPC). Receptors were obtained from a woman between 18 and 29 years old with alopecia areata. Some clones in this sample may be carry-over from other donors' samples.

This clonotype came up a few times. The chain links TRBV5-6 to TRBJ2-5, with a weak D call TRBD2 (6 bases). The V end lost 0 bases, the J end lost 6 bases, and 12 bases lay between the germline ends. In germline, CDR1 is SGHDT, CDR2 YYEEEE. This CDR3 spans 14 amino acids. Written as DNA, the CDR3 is TGTGCCAGCAGCTTGGGGCGGGGTTCCAAGACCCAGTACTTC. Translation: CASSLGRGSKTQYF. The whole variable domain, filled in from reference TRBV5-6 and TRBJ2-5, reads DAGVTQSPTHLIKTRGQQVTLRCSPKSGHDTVSWYQQALGQGPQFIFQYYEEEERQRGNFPDRFSGHQFPNYSSELNVNALLLGDSALYLCASSLGRGSKTQYFGPGTRLLVL.

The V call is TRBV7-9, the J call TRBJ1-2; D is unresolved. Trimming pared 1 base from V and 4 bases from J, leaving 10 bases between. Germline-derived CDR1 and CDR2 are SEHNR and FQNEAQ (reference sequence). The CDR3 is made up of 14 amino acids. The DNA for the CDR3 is TGTGCCAGCAGCTTAGATGGGGTTGTCTATGGCTACACCTTC. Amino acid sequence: CASSLDGVVYGYTF.

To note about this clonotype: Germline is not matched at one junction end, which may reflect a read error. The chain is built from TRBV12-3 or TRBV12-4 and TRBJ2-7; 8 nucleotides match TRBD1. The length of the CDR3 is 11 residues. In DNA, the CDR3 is TGTGCCAGCAGCTATGGACAGGGCCCCTGGTTC. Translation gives CASSYGQGPWF.

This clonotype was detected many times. The CDR3 nucleotides read TGCGCCAGCAGCCAGGCTAGATTTTGGGTTAGCAATCAGCCCCAGCATTTT. It codes for CASSQARFWVSNQPQHF. The chain joins TRBV4-1 to TRBJ1-5; unclear D gene. Germline V gene sequence: CDR1 MGHRA, CDR2 YSYEKL. This CDR3 is built from 17 residues. V was clipped by 3 bases and J by 0 bases, with 15 bases between them.

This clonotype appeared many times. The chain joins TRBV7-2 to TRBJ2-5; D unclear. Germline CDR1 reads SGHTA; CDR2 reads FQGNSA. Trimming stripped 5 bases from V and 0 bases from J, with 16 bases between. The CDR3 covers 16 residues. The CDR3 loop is CASSIPVSRYQETQYF. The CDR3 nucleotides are TGTGCCAGCAGCATCCCCGTATCCCGGTACCAAGAGACCCAGTACTTC.

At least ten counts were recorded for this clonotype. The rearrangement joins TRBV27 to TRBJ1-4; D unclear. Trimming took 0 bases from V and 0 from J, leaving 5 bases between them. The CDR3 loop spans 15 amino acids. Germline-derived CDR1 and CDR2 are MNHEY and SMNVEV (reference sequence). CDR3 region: CASSLSSPTNEKLFF. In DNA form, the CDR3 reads TGTGCCAGCAGTTTATCAAGCCCAACTAATGAAAAACTGTTTTTT.

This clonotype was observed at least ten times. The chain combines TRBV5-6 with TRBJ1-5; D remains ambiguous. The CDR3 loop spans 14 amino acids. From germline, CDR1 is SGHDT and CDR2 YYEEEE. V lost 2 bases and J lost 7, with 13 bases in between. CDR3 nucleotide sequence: TGTGCCAGCAGCTTCGGAGGAGGAATACAGCCCCAGCATTTT. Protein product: CASSFGGGIQPQHF.

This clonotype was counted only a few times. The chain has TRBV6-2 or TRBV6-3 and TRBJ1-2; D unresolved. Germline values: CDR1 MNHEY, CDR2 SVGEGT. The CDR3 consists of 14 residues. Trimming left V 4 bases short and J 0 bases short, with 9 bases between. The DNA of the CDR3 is TGTGCCAGCAGTTCTCCGAGCGCTAACTATGGCTACACCTTC. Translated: CASSSPSANYGYTF.

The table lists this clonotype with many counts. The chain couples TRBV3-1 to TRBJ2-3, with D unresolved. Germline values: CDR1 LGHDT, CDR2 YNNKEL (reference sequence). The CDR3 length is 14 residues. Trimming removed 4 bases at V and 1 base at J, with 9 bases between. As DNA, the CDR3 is TGTGCCAGCAGCCGACTCGGCGGCACAGATACGCAGTATTTT. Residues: CASSRLGGTDTQYF.

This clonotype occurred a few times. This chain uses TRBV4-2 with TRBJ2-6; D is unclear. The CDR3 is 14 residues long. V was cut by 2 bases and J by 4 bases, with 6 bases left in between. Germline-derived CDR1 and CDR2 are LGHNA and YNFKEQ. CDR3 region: CASSQLQGANVLTF. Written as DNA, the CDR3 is TGTGCCAGCAGCCAACTACAGGGGGCCAACGTCCTGACTTTC.

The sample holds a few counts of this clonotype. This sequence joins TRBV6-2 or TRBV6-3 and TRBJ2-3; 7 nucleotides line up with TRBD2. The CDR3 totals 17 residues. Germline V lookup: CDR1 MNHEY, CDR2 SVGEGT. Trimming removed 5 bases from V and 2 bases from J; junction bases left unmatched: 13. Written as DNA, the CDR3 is TGTGCCAGCAGTAGGGGCGGGAGCGCCCAAATCACAGATACGCAGTATTTT. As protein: CASSRGGSAQITDTQYF.

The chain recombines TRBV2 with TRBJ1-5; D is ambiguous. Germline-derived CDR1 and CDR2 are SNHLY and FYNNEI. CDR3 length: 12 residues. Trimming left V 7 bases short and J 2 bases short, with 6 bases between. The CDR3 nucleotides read TGTGCCAGCATGGGTCGCAATCAGCCCCAGCATTTT. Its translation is CASMGRNQPQHF.

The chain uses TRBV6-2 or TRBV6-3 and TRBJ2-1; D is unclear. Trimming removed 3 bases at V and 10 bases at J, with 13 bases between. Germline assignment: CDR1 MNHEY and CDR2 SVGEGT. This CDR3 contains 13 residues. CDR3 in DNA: TGTGCCAGCAGTTATGGCAGCCAGCTCGAGCAGTTCTTC. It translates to CASSYGSQLEQFF.

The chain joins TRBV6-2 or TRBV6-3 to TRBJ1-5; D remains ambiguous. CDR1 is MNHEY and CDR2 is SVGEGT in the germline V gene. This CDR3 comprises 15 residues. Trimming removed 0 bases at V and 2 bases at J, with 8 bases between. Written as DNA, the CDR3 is TGTGCCAGCAGTTACTCGAGTATGGGCAATCAGCCCCAGCATTTT. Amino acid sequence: CASSYSSMGNQPQHF.

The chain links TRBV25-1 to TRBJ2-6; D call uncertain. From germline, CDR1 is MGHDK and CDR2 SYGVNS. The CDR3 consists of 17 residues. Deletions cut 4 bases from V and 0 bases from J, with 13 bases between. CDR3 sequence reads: CASSGQVTHSGANVLTF. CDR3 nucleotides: TGTGCCAGCAGTGGGCAGGTTACTCACTCTGGGGCCAACGTCCTGACTTTC.